A selection of T cell receptor beta chains follows, all from one sample in a study of shared clonotypes between healthy human individuals. TCRdb's table, derived via immunoSEQ multiplex PCR, lists solely in-frame clones and lacks some. Found here are over 95,000 clones, 68% of them singletons; the top ten hold over 20%. Source material: memory CD8+ T cells sorted from blood. Source of these receptors: a woman younger than 45 in good health. Each CDR3 is given with its conserved first and last residue. D genes are given only for firm matches. Rows may omit the clone size; those that give it use once, few, many or a size class.

d_gene: -; v_gene: TRBV14; j_gene: TRBJ2-3; abundance: -; CDR3aa: CASSQVEDYERGDTQYF; CDR3nt: TGTGCCAGCAGCCAAGTAGAGGACTACGAGAGGGGAGATACGCAGTATTTT
d_gene: -; v_gene: TRBV7-6; j_gene: TRBJ2-7; abundance: -; CDR3aa: CASSPPSQKYEQYF; CDR3nt: TGTGCCAGCAGCCCCCCCTCACAGAAATACGAGCAGTACTTC
d_gene: -; v_gene: TRBV5-1; j_gene: TRBJ2-7; abundance: -; CDR3aa: CASSLGDWSSRSYEQYF; CDR3nt: TGCGCCAGCAGCTTGGGAGACTGGTCGAGTCGCTCCTACGAGCAGTACTTC
d_gene: -; v_gene: TRBV5-1; j_gene: TRBJ2-7; abundance: -; CDR3aa: CASSLTETYEQYF; CDR3nt: TGCGCCAGCAGCTTAACAGAAACCTACGAGCAGTACTTC
d_gene: -; v_gene: TRBV19; j_gene: TRBJ2-7; abundance: once; CDR3aa: CASSIFFSFVYEQYF; CDR3nt: TGTGCCAGTAGTATATTTTTCAGTTTTGTCTACGAGCAGTACTTC
d_gene: -; v_gene: TRBV20-1; j_gene: TRBJ2-3; abundance: -; CDR3aa: CSAPHTQYF; CDR3nt: TGCAGTGCCCCTCATACGCAGTATTTT
d_gene: -; v_gene: TRBV27; j_gene: TRBJ1-6; abundance: once; CDR3aa: CASSVRLDVSPLHF; CDR3nt: TGTGCCAGCAGTGTAAGGTTGGACGTATCACCCCTCCACTTT
d_gene: -; v_gene: TRBV10-3; j_gene: TRBJ2-7; abundance: once; CDR3aa: CAISEVSTPGSYEQYF; CDR3nt: TGTGCCATCAGTGAGGTTTCTACTCCCGGCTCCTACGAGCAGTACTTC
d_gene: -; v_gene: TRBV9; j_gene: TRBJ2-7; abundance: many; CDR3aa: CASSPRAISYEQYF; CDR3nt: TGTGCCAGCAGCCCGCGGGCCATCTCCTACGAGCAGTACTTC
d_gene: TRBD2; v_gene: TRBV13; j_gene: TRBJ2-7; abundance: -; CDR3aa: CASSLPGLAEYEQYF; CDR3nt: TGTGCCAGCAGCCTGCCCGGACTAGCGGAATACGAGCAGTACTTC
d_gene: TRBD2; v_gene: TRBV27; j_gene: TRBJ2-7; abundance: -; CDR3aa: CASSYRTRGNEQYF; CDR3nt: TGTGCCAGCAGTTATAGGACTAGAGGCAACGAGCAGTACTTC
d_gene: TRBD2; v_gene: TRBV10-1; j_gene: TRBJ2-7; abundance: -; CDR3aa: CASSEVAGGTEQYF; CDR3nt: TGCGCCAGCAGTGAGGTAGCGGGAGGGACCGAGCAGTACTTC
d_gene: -; v_gene: TRBV7-6; j_gene: TRBJ1-2; abundance: -; CDR3aa: CASSWEGKGYTF; CDR3nt: TGTGCCAGCAGCTGGGAAGGGAAAGGCTACACCTTC
d_gene: TRBD1; v_gene: TRBV28; j_gene: TRBJ1-1; abundance: -; CDR3aa: CASSRRDRVWTEAFF; CDR3nt: TGTGCCAGCAGTCGCCGGGACAGGGTGTGGACTGAAGCTTTCTTT
d_gene: TRBD2; v_gene: TRBV9; j_gene: TRBJ2-1; abundance: -; CDR3aa: CASSGFGTSGSEAYNEQFF; CDR3nt: TGTGCCAGCAGCGGATTCGGGACTAGCGGGAGTGAAGCCTACAATGAGCAGTTCTTC
d_gene: TRBD1; v_gene: TRBV19; j_gene: TRBJ2-2; abundance: -; CDR3aa: CATSFHRGLGTGELFF; CDR3nt: TGTGCCACTTCCTTCCACAGGGGATTGGGCACCGGGGAGCTGTTTTTT
d_gene: -; v_gene: TRBV19; j_gene: TRBJ2-2; abundance: once; CDR3aa: CASSQGVGVTGELFF; CDR3nt: TGTGCCAGTAGTCAAGGGGTCGGCGTCACCGGGGAGCTGTTTTTT
d_gene: TRBD2; v_gene: TRBV7-8; j_gene: TRBJ2-3; abundance: -; CDR3aa: CASSLPSGGTDTQYF; CDR3nt: TGTGCCAGCAGCTTACCTAGCGGGGGCACAGATACGCAGTATTTT
d_gene: -; v_gene: TRBV7-9; j_gene: TRBJ1-1; abundance: -; CDR3aa: CASSLGTTEAFF; CDR3nt: TGTGCCAGCAGCTTGGGGACGACTGAAGCTTTCTTT
d_gene: -; v_gene: TRBV12-2; j_gene: TRBJ2-7; abundance: once; CDR3aa: CASSIPGSQSYEQYF; CDR3nt: TGTGCCAGCAGCATTCCTGGGTCGCAATCCTACGAGCAGTACTTC
d_gene: TRBD1; v_gene: TRBV28; j_gene: TRBJ1-2; abundance: once; CDR3aa: CASSSLEGAGGYTF; CDR3nt: TGTGCCAGCAGTTCTTTAGAGGGGGCAGGAGGCTACACCTTC
d_gene: TRBD2; v_gene: TRBV7-8; j_gene: TRBJ2-1; abundance: -; CDR3aa: CASSYGVGTSRNEQFF; CDR3nt: TGTGCCAGCAGCTACGGGGTGGGGACTAGCCGCAATGAGCAGTTCTTC
d_gene: -; v_gene: TRBV2; j_gene: TRBJ2-7; abundance: many; CDR3aa: CASSLTGSSYEQYF; CDR3nt: TGTGCCAGCAGCTTAACGGGGAGCTCCTACGAGCAGTACTTC
d_gene: -; v_gene: TRBV2; j_gene: TRBJ1-3; abundance: few; CDR3aa: CASSEFLGATSGNTIYF; CDR3nt: TGTGCCAGCAGTGAATTCCTAGGTGCAACCTCTGGAAACACCATATATTTT
d_gene: -; v_gene: TRBV6-4; j_gene: TRBJ1-5; abundance: medium-sized; CDR3aa: CASSTGSNQPQHF; CDR3nt: TGTGCCAGCAGTACAGGGAGCAATCAGCCCCAGCATTTT